Presented here are 10 T cell receptor beta chains from one specimen sequenced in a study of T cells after yellow fever vaccination. TCRdb called the 5' RACE reads again in MiXCR, with one record for every CDR3 protein. The sample yields nearly 350,000 distinct CDR3 sequences, about 8.3% seen once. Here the sequenced sample was PBMCs, taken more than 35 days after the first yellow fever vaccination. Source of these receptors: a man between 18 and 29 years old who received the YFV17D yellow fever vaccine.

This clonotype was detected ten times or more. The rearrangement joins TRBV5-1 to TRBJ2-2; the D is unclear. Trimming removed 4 bases from V and 1 base from J, with 8 bases in between. Germline CDR1 SGHRS, CDR2 YFSETQ. This CDR3 comprises 14 residues. The CDR3 spells CASSPLGNTGELFF. In DNA form, the CDR3 reads TGCGCCAGCAGCCCCTTAGGGAACACCGGGGAGCTGTTTTTT.

This clonotype has just a few counts. V gene TRBV30 combines with J gene TRBJ2-3; 7 bases agree with TRBD2. Per the germline V gene, CDR1 is GTSNPN and CDR2 is SVGIG (reference sequence). J lost 1 base, V lost 0 bases, and 1 base had no gene match. This CDR3 comprises 14 residues. The CDR3 DNA follows: TGTGCCTGGAGTGTACGGGGGGGCACAGATACGCAGTATTTT. It specifies CAWSVRGGTDTQYF.

The chain couples TRBV12-3 or TRBV12-4 to TRBJ2-5, with unresolved D. The CDR3 contains 14 residues. The V and J ends lost 0 bases and 2 bases respectively, with 7 bases between them. In nucleotides, the CDR3 is TGTGCCAGCAGTTTAGCCCGCATACAAGAGACCCAGTACTTC. Its protein product is CASSLARIQETQYF.

V usage is TRBV5-1 and J usage is TRBJ2-5; maybe TRBD1 (6 bases). The germline V and J ends were trimmed by 7 bases and 5 bases, with 18 bases remaining between them. The CDR3 is 14 residues long. The V gene's germline CDR1 is SGHRS and CDR2 YFSETQ. In DNA, the CDR3 is TGCGCCAGCTATCAGGGGTGGGCCGGGGAGACCCAGTACTTC. Its translation: CASYQGWAGETQYF.

The sample holds many counts of this clonotype. V is TRBV10-3 and J is TRBJ2-1, with TRBD2 matching over 8 bases. This CDR3 is built from 18 residues. CDR1 is ENHRY and CDR2 is SYGVKD in the germline V gene. Losses at the gene ends were 6 bases for V and 1 base for J; bases not matched to a gene: 14. CDR3 in amino acids: CAISPRGVAGLSYNEQFF. CDR3 in DNA: TGTGCCATCAGCCCCCGGGGGGTAGCGGGGTTGTCCTACAATGAGCAGTTCTTC.

This clonotype has just a few counts. The chain links TRBV20-1 to TRBJ2-3; D unclear. This CDR3 spans 13 amino acids. Germline CDR1 DFQATT, CDR2 SNEGSKA (reference sequence). CDR3 residues: CSASRLAGDTQYF. The DNA of the CDR3 is TGCAGCGCCAGTCGACTGGCCGGAGATACGCAGTATTTT.

The chain couples TRBV5-6 to TRBJ1-2, with TRBD1 identical over 7 bases. CDR1 is SGHDT, CDR2 YYEEEE, per germline. V lost 2 bases to trimming and J lost 6 bases; unmatched junction nucleotides: 7. CDR3 length: 14 residues. The CDR3 nucleotides read TGTGCCAGCAGCTTTCGTGGACAGGCACATGGCTACACCTTC. Protein product: CASSFRGQAHGYTF. Full variable domain (outside the CDR3, taken from reference TRBV5-6 and TRBJ1-2): DAGVTQSPTHLIKTRGQQVTLRCSPKSGHDTVSWYQQALGQGPQFIFQYYEEEERQRGNFPDRFSGHQFPNYSSELNVNALLLGDSALYLCASSFRGQAHGYTFGSGTRLTVV.

This clonotype has only a few counts. V gene TRBV7-9 combines with J gene TRBJ2-1; maybe TRBD1 (6 bases). V was shortened by 1 base and J by 9 bases, with 10 bases between the two germline ends. The V gene's germline CDR1 is SEHNR and CDR2 FQNEAQ (reference sequence). The CDR3 is made up of 13 amino acids. Here the CDR3 reads CASSLGTDSEQFF. The CDR3 DNA follows: TGTGCCAGCAGCTTAGGGACAGACAGTGAGCAGTTCTTC.

This clonotype was counted only a few times. The rearrangement uses TRBV14 and TRBJ2-7, with D maybe TRBD1 (6 bases). The V gene's germline CDR1 is SGHDN and CDR2 FVKESK. This CDR3 has 16 residues. Trimming removed 1 base at V and 2 bases at J, with 15 bases between. CDR3 DNA sequence: TGTGCCAGCAGCCAAGGAAGCCAAGGGACACCCTACGAGCAGTACGTC. It specifies CASSQGSQGTPYEQYV.

The chain couples TRBV7-3 to TRBJ1-1; D possibly corresponds to TRBD1 (6 bases). The V gene lost 0 bases and the J gene lost 0 bases, with 17 bases spanning the gap. The CDR3 loop spans 18 amino acids. Germline CDR1 SGHTA, CDR2 FQGTGA. Written as DNA, the CDR3 is TGTGCCAGCAGCTTAACGGATAACAGAGGGGGGGTGAACACTGAAGCTTTCTTT. This gives the protein CASSLTDNRGGVNTEAFF.